What follows are 15 T cell receptor beta chains derived from one specimen sequenced in a study of breast tumors, draining lymph nodes, adjacent tissues. The lymph nodes were axillary draining lymph nodes from breast cancer patients. TCRdb ran MiXCR on the multiplex PCR reads and lists one entry per CDR3 protein. Of over 100,000 distinct CDR3 sequences in the sample, 20% to 25% were seen once. The sample comprised axillary lymph node tissue. All receptors derive from a female donor with breast cancer. Some clones in this sample may be carry-over from other donors' samples.

The table lists this clonotype with many counts. This rearrangement joins TRBV12-5 to TRBJ2-7, with a tentative D call TRBD2 (6 bases). Per the germline V gene, CDR1 is LGHNT and CDR2 is FRNRAP. CDR3 length equals 15 residues. V was trimmed by 4 bases and J by 2 bases, leaving 15 bases between them. CDR3 nucleotides: TGTGCTAGTGGTTCCGCAGGGAGGATTCCCTACGAGCAGTACTTC. Its translation is CASGSAGRIPYEQYF.

This clonotype was observed many times. The chain carries TRBV7-6 and TRBJ1-3, with D perhaps matching TRBD1 (5 bases). The germline V gene has CDR1 SGHVS and CDR2 FNYEAQ. V lost 1 base to trimming and J lost 0 bases, with 10 bases between them. The CDR3 is 16 residues long. CDR3 protein: CASSLEAGSSGNTIYF. The CDR3, as DNA: TGTGCCAGCAGCTTAGAGGCAGGGTCCTCTGGAAACACCATATATTTT.

This clonotype was observed many times. V usage is TRBV14 and J usage is TRBJ2-1; the D gene is possibly TRBD1 (6 bases). The germline V gene has CDR1 SGHDN and CDR2 FVKESK. The CDR3 is 16 residues long. V lost 0 bases, J lost 3 bases, and 12 bases lay in between. CDR3 DNA sequence: TGTGCCAGCAGCCAAGATAGGGGACAATTCTACAATGAGCAGTTCTTC. As protein: CASSQDRGQFYNEQFF.

This clonotype was seen ten or more times. The V gene is TRBV6-5, the J gene TRBJ2-1; TRBD2 matches 7 bases. The CDR3 contains 15 residues. Germline loops: CDR1 MNHEY, CDR2 SVGAGI. V lost 5 bases, J lost 9 bases, and 13 bases stayed unmatched. For the CDR3, the DNA is TGTGCCAGCAGTCCCGAATTTCGACTAGCTGCTGAGCAGTTCTTC. Amino acid sequence: CASSPEFRLAAEQFF.

Details on this clonotype: This may be a read error: a much more frequent sequence differs by one nucleotide. This rearrangement joins TRBV30 to TRBJ1-6, with 8 bases lining up with TRBD1. CDR1 and CDR2 from the germline V gene are GTSNPN and SVGIG (reference sequence). V lost 0 bases and J lost 11; bases outside the gene matches: 9. The CDR3 consists of 15 residues. CDR3 amino acids: CAWSVLDREGAPLHF. Here the CDR3 DNA reads TGTGCCTGGAGTGTTCTGGACAGGGAGGGAGCACCCCTCCACTTT.

J is TRBJ1-5 and V is TRBV6-1; a weak D match, TRBD1 (5 bases). V dropped 4 bases and J dropped 0 bases, with 7 bases sitting between them. CDR3 size: 14 residues. Germline V gene data show CDR1 as MNHNS and CDR2 as SASEGT. DNA for the CDR3: TGTGCCAGCAGTGGACAGCCTAGCAATCAGCCCCAGCATTTT. It translates to CASSGQPSNQPQHF.

This clonotype was picked up many times. The gene calls are TRBV4-1 and TRBJ2-7; TRBD2 aligns across 7 bases. This CDR3 is built from 14 residues. J gave up 4 bases and V 6 bases, and 9 bases lay outside the gene matches. CDR1 MGHRA and CDR2 YSYEKL come from the germline V gene. This CDR3 is CASSQSAGLYEQYF. CDR3 in DNA: TGCGCCAGCAGTCAGTCAGCGGGATTATACGAGCAGTACTTC.

A word on this clonotype: Since a much larger clone is just one base distant, this may be a read error. The chain couples TRBV4-3 to TRBJ2-1; TRBD2 might be the D (6 bases). The CDR3 totals 15 residues. V lost 3 bases and J 7 bases, leaving 16 bases between the germline ends. Germline V gene lookup returns CDR1 LGHNA and CDR2 YSLEER. CDR3 loop: CASSQASVGGNEQFF. DNA of the CDR3: TGCGCCAGCAGCCAGGCTAGCGTCGGTGGTAATGAGCAGTTCTTC.

In its sample, this clonotype was seen many times. The gene calls are TRBV9 and TRBJ2-2; no firm D call. The CDR3 runs to 14 residues. V gave up 4 bases and J gave up 2 bases, with 9 bases separating them. The germline gives CDR1 SGDLS, CDR2 YYNGEE. The DNA of the CDR3 is TGTGCCAGCAGCCGCGAGGCAAACACCGGGGAGCTGTTTTTT. This translates into CASSREANTGELFF. Drawing the rest from reference TRBV9 and TRBJ2-2, the complete variable domain is DSGVTQTPKHLITATGQRVTLRCSPRSGDLSVYWYQQSLDQGLQFLIQYYNGEERAKGNILERFSAQQFPDLHSELNLSSLELGDSALYFCASSREANTGELFFGEGSRLTVL.

This clonotype was seen at least ten times. The rearrangement joins TRBV12-3 or TRBV12-4 to TRBJ1-5, with unresolved D. The V end was cut by 3 bases, the J end by 2 bases, with 8 bases between. The CDR3 has 14 amino acids. The CDR3 DNA is TGTGCCAGCAGTTTCGAGTCGGGCAATCAGCCCCAGCATTTT. Translation gives CASSFESGNQPQHF.

The chain uses TRBV5-6 and TRBJ1-1, with a tentative D call TRBD1 (5 bases). Trimming stripped 4 bases from V and 1 base from J, with 8 bases between. Germline V lookup: CDR1 SGHDT, CDR2 YYEEEE. The CDR3 is 13 residues long. CDR3 coding DNA: TGTGCCAGCAGCCAAGACAGGAACACTGAAGCTTTCTTT. It translates to CASSQDRNTEAFF.

Turning to this clonotype: A much larger clone lies one base from this, so it may be a read error. The chain recombines TRBV5-4 with TRBJ1-5; 8 bases map to TRBD1. The CDR3 is made up of 13 amino acids. J lost 9 bases, V lost 2 bases, and 4 bases had no gene match. Germline values: CDR1 SGHNT, CDR2 YYREEE (reference sequence). The DNA for the CDR3 is TGTGCCAGCAGCTTCCAGGGGGCCCGGCCCCAGCATTTT. Translation gives CASSFQGARPQHF.

This clonotype was counted once. This chain uses TRBV6-2 or TRBV6-3 with TRBJ2-5, with 10 nucleotides matching TRBD2. Germline V gene lookup returns CDR1 MNHEY and CDR2 SVGEGT. The trim removed 0 bases at V and 2 bases at J, leaving 3 bases unmatched. This CDR3 is built from 16 residues. CDR3 DNA sequence: TGTGCCAGCAGTTACTCGACTAGCGGGTTTCAAGAGACCCAGTACTTC. It encodes CASSYSTSGFQETQYF.

As regards this clonotype: A much larger clonotype is one base distant, so this may be a read error. The CDR3 end shows no conserved phenylalanine or tryptophan, and so a read error is likely. The chain combines TRBV11-3 with TRBJ2-7; 8 bases fit TRBD1. Germline assignment: CDR1 SGHNT and CDR2 YENEEA. The CDR3 runs to 13 residues. With 3 bases clipped from V and 5 bases from J, the junction kept 3 bases outside the gene matches. This chain's CDR3 is CASSFYRGNEQYS. CDR3 DNA sequence: TGTGCCAGCAGCTTTTACAGGGGGAACGAGCAGTACTCC.

About this clonotype itself: This clone may be a read error of a much larger clone one base away. The CDR3 end shows no conserved phenylalanine or tryptophan, and so a read error is likely. The chain has TRBV30 and TRBJ2-2; D uncertain. CDR1 and CDR2 from the germline V gene are GTSNPN and SVGIG (reference sequence). This CDR3 region has 12 residues. V shed 3 bases and J shed 1 base, with 3 bases lying between them. The CDR3 here is CAWRENTGELFY. For the CDR3, the DNA is TGTGCCTGGAGAGAGAACACCGGGGAGCTGTTTTAT.